This record looks at one T cell receptor (beta chain) sequence and its context. What it binds is unknown. V was trimmed by 0 bases and J by 8 bases, leaving 14 bases between them. CDR3 size: 14 residues. The germline gives CDR1 SGHKS, CDR2 YYEKEE (reference sequence). The sample is drawn from a study of Ad26.COV2.S vaccination and SARS-CoV-2 variants. General study findings and limits: With respect to non-spike TCR breadth, vaccine and placebo recipients were similar. People given the vaccine had a wider spike-specific TCR breadth than placebo recipients did.

The treatment is: approximately 18 received Ad26.COV2.S at low or high dose, single or two shots; five or six received placebo; per-sample allocation not given. Sample collection was performed on day 63 after the first vaccine or placebo injection. Recruitment in Boston yielded a donor of adult age, 18-55 years. What was given as vaccine was an Ad26 vector encoding Wuhan-strain SARS-CoV-2 spike. This table comes from immunoSEQ multiplex PCR, and its TCRdb copy is limited to in-frame clones, with some not included. Counted here are hundreds of thousands of clones, around 87% occurring once; the ten biggest clones make up around 3%.

The sample here was peripheral blood, taken in a trial of Ad26.COV2.S vaccine versus placebo. The TCR comes from a person aged 18-65 years who received the Ad26.COV2.S COVID-19 vaccine or a placebo. The rearrangement uses TRBV5-5 and TRBJ1-1; maybe TRBD1 (5 bases). DNA of the CDR3: TGTGCCAGCAGCTTGGATCCAGGGTCGGGCGAAGCTTTCTTT. It yields the protein CASSLDPGSGEAFF.